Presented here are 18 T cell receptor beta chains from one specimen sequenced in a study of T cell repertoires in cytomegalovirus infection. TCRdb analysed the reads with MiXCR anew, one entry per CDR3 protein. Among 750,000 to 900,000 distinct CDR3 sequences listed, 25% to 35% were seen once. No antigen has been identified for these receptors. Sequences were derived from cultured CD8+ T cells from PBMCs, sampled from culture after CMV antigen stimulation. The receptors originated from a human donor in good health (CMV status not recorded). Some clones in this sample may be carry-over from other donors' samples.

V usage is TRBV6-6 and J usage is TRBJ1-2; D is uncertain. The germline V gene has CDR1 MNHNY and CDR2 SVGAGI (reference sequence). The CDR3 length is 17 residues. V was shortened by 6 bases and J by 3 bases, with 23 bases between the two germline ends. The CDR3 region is CASSETVTPRRDYGYTF. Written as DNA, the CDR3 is TGTGCCAGCAGCGAAACAGTTACACCCCGTAGAGACTATGGCTACACCTTC.

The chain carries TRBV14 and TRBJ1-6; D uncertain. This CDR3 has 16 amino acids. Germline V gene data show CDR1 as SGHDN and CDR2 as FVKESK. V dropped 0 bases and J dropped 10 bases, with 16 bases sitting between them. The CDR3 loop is CASSQDWRSRESPLHF. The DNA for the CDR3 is TGTGCCAGCAGCCAAGATTGGCGGTCAAGGGAGTCACCCCTCCACTTT.

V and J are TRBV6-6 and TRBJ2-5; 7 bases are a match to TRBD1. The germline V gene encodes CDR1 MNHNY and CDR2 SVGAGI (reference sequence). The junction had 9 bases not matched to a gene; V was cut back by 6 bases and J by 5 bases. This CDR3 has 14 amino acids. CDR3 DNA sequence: TGTGCCAGCAGAGACAGGGCCCCGACGGAGACCCAGTACTTC. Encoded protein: CASRDRAPTETQYF.

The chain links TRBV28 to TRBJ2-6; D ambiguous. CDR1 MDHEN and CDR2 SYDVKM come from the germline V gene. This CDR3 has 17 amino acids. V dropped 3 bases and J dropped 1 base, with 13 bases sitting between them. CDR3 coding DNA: TGTGCCAGCAGTTTCTCGGTGAAAGAATCTGGGGCCAACGTCCTGACTTTC. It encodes CASSFSVKESGANVLTF.

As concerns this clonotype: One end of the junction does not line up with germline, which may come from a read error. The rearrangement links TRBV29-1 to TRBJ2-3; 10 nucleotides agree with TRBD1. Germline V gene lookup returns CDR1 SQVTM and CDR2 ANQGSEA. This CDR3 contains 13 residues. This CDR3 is CSVDRGLEDTQYF. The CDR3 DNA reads TGTAGCGTAGACAGGGGGCTGGAAGATACGCAGTATTTT.

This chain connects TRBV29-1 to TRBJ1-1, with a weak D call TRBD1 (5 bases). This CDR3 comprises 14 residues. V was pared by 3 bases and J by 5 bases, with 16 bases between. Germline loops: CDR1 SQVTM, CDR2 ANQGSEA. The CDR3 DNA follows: TGCAGCGTTGAGACTCCAGCCGAGGGGACTGAAGCTTTCTTT. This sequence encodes CSVETPAEGTEAFF.

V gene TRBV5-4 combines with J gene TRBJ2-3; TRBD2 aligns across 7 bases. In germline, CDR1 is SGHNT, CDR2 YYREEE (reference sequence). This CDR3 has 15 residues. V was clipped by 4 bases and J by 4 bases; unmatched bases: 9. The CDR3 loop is CASSGGGIVADTQYF. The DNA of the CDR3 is TGTGCCAGCAGCGGGGGAGGGATAGTAGCAGATACGCAGTATTTT.

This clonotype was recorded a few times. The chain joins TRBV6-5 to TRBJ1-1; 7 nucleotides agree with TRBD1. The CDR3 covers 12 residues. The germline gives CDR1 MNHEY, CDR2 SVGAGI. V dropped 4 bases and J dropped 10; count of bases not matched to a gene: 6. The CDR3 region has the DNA TGTGCCAGCAGTTTGGAGGGGGCAGGAGCTTTCTTT. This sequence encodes CASSLEGAGAFF.

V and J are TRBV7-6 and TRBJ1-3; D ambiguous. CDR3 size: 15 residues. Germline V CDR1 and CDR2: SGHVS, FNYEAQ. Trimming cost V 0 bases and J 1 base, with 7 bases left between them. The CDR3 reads CASSLAGKSGNTIYF. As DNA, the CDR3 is TGTGCCAGCAGCTTAGCCGGCAAGTCTGGAAACACCATATATTTT.

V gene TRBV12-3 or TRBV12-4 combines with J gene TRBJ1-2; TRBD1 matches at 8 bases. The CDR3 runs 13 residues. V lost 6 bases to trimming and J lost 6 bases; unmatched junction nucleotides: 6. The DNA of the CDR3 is TGTGCCAGCAGCCAGACAGGGGTTGATGGCTACACCTTC. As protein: CASSQTGVDGYTF.

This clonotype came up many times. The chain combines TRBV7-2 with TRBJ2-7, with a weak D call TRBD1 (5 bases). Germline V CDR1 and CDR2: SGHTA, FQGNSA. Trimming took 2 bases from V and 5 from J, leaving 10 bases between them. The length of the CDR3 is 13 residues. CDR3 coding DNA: TGTGCCAGCAGCTTATATTCAGGGCACGAGCAGTACGTC. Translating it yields CASSLYSGHEQYV.

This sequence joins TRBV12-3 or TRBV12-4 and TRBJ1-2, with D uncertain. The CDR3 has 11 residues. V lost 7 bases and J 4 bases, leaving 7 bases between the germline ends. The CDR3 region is CASISPYGYTF. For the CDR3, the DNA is TGTGCCAGCATTAGCCCCTATGGCTACACCTTC.

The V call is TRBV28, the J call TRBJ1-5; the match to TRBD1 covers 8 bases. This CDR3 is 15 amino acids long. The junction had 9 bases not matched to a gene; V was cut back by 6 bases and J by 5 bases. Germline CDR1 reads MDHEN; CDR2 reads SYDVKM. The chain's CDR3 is CASSPTGGVHQPQHF. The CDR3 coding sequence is TGTGCCAGCAGCCCTACAGGGGGGGTCCATCAGCCCCAGCATTTT.

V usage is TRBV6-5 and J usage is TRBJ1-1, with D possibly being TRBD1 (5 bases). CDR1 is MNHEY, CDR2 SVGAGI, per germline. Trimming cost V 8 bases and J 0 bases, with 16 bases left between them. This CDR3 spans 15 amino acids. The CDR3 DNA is TGTGCCAGCTGCATGGGGGTGGTGATGAACACTGAAGCTTTCTTT. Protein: CASCMGVVMNTEAFF.

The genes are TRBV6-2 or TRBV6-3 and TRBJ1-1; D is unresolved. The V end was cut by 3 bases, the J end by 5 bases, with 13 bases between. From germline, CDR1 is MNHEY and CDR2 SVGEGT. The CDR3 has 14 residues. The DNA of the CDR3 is TGTGCCAGCAGTTATGAGGGTATCAGGACTGAAGCTTTCTTT. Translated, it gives CASSYEGIRTEAFF.

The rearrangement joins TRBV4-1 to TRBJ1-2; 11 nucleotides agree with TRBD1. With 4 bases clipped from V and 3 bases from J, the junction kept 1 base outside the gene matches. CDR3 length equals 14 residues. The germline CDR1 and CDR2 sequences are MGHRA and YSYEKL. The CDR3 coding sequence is TGCGCCAGCAGCCGGGGACAGGGGGACTATGGCTACACCTTC. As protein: CASSRGQGDYGYTF.

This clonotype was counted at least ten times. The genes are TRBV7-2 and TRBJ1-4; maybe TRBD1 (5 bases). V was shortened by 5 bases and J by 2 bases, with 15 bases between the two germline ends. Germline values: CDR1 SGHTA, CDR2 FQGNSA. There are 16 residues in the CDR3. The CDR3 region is CASSQSGGGTNEKLFF. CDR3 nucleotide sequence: TGTGCCAGCAGCCAGTCGGGGGGAGGGACTAATGAAAAACTGTTTTTT.

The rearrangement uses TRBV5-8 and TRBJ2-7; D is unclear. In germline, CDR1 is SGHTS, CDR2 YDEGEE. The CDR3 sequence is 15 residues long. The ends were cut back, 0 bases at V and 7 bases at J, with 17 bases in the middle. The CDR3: CASSLEGLASIEQYF. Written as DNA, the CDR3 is TGTGCCAGCAGCTTGGAAGGGCTGGCCAGTATTGAGCAGTACTTC.